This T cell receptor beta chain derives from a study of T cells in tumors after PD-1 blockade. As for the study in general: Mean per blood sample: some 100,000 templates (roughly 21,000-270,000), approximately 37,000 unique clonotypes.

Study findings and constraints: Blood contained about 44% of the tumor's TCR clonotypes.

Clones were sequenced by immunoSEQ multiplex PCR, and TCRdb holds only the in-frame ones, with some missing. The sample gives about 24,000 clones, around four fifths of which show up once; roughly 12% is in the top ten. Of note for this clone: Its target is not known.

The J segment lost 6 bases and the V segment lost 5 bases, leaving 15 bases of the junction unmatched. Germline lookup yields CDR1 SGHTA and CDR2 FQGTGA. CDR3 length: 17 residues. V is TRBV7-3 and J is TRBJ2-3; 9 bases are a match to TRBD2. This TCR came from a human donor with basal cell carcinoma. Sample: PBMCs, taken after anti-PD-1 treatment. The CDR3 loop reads CASSLRMPGGGADTQYF. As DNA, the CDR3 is TGTGCCAGCAGCCTAAGGATGCCTGGCGGGGGGGCGGATACGCAGTATTTT.